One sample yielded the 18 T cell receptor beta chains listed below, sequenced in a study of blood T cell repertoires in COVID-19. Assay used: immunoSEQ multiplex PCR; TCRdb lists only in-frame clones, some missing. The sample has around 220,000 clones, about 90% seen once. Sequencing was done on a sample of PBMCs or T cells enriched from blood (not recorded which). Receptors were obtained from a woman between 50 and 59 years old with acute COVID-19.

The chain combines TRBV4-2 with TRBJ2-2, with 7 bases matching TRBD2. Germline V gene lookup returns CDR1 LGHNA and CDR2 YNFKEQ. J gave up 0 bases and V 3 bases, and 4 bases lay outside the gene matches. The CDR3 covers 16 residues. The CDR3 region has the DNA TGTGCCAGCAGCCAGCCGGGACTACCGAACACCGGGGAGCTGTTTTTT. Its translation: CASSQPGLPNTGELFF.

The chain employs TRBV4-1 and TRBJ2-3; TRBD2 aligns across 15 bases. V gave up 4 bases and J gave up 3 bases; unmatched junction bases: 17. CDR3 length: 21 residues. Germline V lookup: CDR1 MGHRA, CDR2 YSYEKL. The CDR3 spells CASSRSGTSGRTLLGTDTQYF. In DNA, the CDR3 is TGCGCCAGCAGCCGATCAGGGACTAGCGGGAGGACACTTCTGGGAACAGATACGCAGTATTTT.

The CDR3 is CASSRTGGWDEQFF. Written as DNA, the CDR3 is TGTGCCAGCAGTCGGACAGGGGGCTGGGATGAGCAGTTCTTC. The J gene is TRBJ2-1, the V gene TRBV27, with 11 positions matching TRBD1. With V trimmed by 5 bases and J by 8 bases, 5 bases remained unmatched. CDR3 length equals 14 residues. Germline assignment: CDR1 MNHEY and CDR2 SMNVEV (reference sequence).

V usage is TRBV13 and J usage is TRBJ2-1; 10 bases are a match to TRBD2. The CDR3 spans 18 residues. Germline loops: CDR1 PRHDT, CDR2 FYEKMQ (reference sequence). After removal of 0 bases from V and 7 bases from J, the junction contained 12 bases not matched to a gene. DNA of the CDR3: TGTGCCAGCAGCTTAGGGATGGTGGGGGCTAGCGGGAGAAATGAGCAGTTCTTC. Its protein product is CASSLGMVGASGRNEQFF.

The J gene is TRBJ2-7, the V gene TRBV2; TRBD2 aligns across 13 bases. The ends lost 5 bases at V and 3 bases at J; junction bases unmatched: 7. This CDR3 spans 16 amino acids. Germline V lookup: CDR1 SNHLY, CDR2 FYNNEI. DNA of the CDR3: TGTGCCAGCAGTTCCGGGACTAGCGGGACAGTCTACGAGCAGTACTTC. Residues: CASSSGTSGTVYEQYF.

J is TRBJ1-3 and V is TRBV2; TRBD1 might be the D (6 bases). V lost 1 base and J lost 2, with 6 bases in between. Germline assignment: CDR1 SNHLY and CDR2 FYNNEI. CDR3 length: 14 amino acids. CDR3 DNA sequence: TGTGCCAGCAGTGAAGAGGGGGCTGGAAACACCATATATTTT. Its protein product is CASSEEGAGNTIYF.

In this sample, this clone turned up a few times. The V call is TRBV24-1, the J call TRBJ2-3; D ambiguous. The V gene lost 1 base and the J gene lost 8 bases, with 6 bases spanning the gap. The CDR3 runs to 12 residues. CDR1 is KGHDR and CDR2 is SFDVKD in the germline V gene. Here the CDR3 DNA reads TGTGCCACCAGTGATTTTAGAGGTACGCAGTATTTT. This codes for CATSDFRGTQYF.

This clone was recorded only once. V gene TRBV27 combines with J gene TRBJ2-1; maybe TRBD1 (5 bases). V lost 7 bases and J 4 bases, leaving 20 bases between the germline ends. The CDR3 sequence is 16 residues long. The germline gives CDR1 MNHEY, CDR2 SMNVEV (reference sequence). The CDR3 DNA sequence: TGTGCCAGCACCCCGCTTAGCAGGGTAGTGTACAATGAGCAGTTCTTC. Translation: CASTPLSRVVYNEQFF.

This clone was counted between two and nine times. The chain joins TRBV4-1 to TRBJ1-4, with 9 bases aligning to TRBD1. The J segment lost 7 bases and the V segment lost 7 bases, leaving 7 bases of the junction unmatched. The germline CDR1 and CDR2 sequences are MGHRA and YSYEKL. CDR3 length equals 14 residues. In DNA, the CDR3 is TGCGCCAGCAACCTACGGACAGGGGCTGAAAAACTGTTTTTT. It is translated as CASNLRTGAEKLFF.

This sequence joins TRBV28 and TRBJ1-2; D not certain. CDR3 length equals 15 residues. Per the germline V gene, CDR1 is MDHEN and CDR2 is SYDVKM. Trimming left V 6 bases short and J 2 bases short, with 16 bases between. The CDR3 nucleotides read TGTGCCAGCAGCGAGGAAACCAGGAGGAACTATGGCTACACCTTC. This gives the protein CASSEETRRNYGYTF.

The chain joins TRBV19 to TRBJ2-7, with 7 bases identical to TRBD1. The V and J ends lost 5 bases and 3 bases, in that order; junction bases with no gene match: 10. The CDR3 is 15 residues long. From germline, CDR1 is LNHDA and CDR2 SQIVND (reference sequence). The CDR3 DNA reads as TGTGCCAGTAGTGGCGACAGGGCCTCCTTCTACGAGCAGTACTTC. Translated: CASSGDRASFYEQYF.

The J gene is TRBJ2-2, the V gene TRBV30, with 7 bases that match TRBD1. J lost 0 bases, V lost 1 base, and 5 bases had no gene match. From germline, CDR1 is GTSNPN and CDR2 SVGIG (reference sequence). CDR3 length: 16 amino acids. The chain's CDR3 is CAWSGGQSANTGELFF. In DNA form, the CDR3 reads TGTGCCTGGAGTGGGGGACAGTCAGCGAACACCGGGGAGCTGTTTTTT.

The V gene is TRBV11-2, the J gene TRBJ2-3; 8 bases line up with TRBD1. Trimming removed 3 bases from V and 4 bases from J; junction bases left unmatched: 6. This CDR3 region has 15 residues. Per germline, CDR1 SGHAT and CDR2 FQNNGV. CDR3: CASSFGQGRSDTQYF. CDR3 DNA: TGTGCCAGCAGCTTTGGACAGGGAAGGTCAGATACGCAGTATTTT.

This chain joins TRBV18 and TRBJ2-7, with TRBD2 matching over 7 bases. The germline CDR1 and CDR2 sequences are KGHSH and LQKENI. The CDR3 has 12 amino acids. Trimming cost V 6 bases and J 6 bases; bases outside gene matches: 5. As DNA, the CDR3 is TGTGCCAGCTCCAACCCGGGGGGCGAGCAGTACTTC. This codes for CASSNPGGEQYF.

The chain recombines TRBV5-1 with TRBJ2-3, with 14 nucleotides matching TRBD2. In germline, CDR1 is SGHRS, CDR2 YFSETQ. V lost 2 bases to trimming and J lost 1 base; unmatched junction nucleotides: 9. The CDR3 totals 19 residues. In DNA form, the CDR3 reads TGCGCCAGCAGCTTTGTCGGACTAGCGGGAGGCCGAGGCACAGATACGCAGTATTTT. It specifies CASSFVGLAGGRGTDTQYF.

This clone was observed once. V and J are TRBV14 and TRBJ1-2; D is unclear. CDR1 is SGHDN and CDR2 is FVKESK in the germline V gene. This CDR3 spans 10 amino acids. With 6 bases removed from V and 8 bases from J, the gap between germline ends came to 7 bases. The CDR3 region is CASRREGYTF. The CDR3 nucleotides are TGTGCCAGCAGGAGGGAAGGCTACACCTTC.

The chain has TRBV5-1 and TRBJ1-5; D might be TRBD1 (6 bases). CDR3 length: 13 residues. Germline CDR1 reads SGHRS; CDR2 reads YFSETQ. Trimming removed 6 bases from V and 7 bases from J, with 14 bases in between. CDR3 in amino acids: CASNQGPGQPQHF. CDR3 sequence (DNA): TGCGCCAGCAATCAGGGGCCCGGGCAGCCCCAGCATTTT.

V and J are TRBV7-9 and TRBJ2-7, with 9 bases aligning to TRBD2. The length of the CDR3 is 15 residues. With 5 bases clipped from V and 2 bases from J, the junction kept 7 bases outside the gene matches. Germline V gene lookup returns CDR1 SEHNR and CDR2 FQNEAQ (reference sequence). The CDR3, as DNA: TGTGCCAGCAGCCCTGTGACTAGCGGCCCCTACGAGCAGTACTTC. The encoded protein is CASSPVTSGPYEQYF.